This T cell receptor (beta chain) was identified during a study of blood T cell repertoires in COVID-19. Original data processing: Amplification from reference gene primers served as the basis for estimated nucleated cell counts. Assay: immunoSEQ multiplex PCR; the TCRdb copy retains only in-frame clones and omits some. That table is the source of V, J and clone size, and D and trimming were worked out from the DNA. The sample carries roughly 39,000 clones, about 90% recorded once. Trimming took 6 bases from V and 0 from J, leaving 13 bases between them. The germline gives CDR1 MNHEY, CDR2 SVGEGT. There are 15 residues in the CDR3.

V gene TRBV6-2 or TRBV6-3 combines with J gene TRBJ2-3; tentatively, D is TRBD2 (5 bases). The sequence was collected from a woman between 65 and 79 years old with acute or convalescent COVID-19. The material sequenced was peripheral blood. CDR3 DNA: TGTGCCAGCAGCGCAGGACTTTCTAGCACAGATACGCAGTATTTT. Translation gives CASSAGLSSTDTQYF.